This T cell receptor beta chain comes out of a study of identical twins. V lost 5 bases, J lost 3 bases, and 17 bases lay in between. The CDR3 is 15 residues long. Germline V lookup: CDR1 MNHEY, CDR2 SVGEGT. This clonotype was picked up many times. MiXCR, applied by TCRdb to the 5' RACE reads, yields one record per CDR3 protein. The sample contains 350,000 or so distinct CDR3 sequences, approximately 9.1% of which appear only once. This TCR was sampled from a woman aged 45-60 years in good health. The chain links TRBV6-2 or TRBV6-3 to TRBJ2-7; TRBD2 is a possible D gene (5 bases). The sequencing sample was made of naive T cells sorted from blood. CDR3 DNA: TGTGCCAGCAGTGGAACGTTGACGGGAAGCTACGAGCAGTACTTC. It codes for CASSGTLTGSYEQYF.